This TCR beta chain originates from a study of healthy donors' naive CD4 and CD8 T cells. In the study overall: All functional IMGT TCR alpha variants were covered by new primers.

Regarding this clonotype: Its specificity is not known.

Study-wide results and limits: A reported CD4+/CD8+ bias affected most V and J genes in naive cells.

TCR libraries were built from around 0.45 ug of total RNA by linear amplification. A single record per CDR3 protein comes from TCRdb applying MiXCR to the reads. This table has about 180,000 distinct CDR3 sequences, about 70% appearing once. Losses at the gene ends were 2 bases for V and 4 bases for J; bases not matched to a gene: 7. CDR3 length: 16 amino acids. Germline V gives CDR1 MGHRA, CDR2 YSYEKL. Sequenced: naive CD4+ and CD8+ T cells sorted from blood, pooled from several donors. The origin of this receptor is a pool of human donors in good health; the sample pools cells from several healthy donors. The rearrangement links TRBV4-1 to TRBJ2-1; 8 nucleotides line up with TRBD2. The DNA for the CDR3 is TGCGCCAGCAGCCAACTTGGAATAGCGGGATACAATGAGCAGTTCTTC. Translated: CASSQLGIAGYNEQFF.